These 13 T cell receptor beta chains share one sample of origin, sequenced in a study of vaccination effects on CD4 cells after COVID-19. ViraFEST expansion of antigen-specific CD4+ T cells with viral peptide pools preceded sequencing. Isolating CD4+ T cells followed approximately 9 days of culture. PCR-confirmed SARS-CoV-2 infection occurred in the person between March and December 2020. The cohort was immunized with two doses of either the BNT162b2 or mRNA-1273 vaccine. For these receptors, no antigen is known. Clones were sequenced by immunoSEQ multiplex PCR, and TCRdb holds only the in-frame ones, with some missing. The table includes 13,000 to 15,000 clones, roughly 78% detected once. Sequencing was performed on CD4+ T cells from PBMCs cultured with HCoV-NL63 spike peptides, taken after COVID-19 vaccination. The receptors derive from a human donor who had a prior SARS-CoV-2 infection.

V and J are TRBV4-3 and TRBJ1-5, with D unresolved. This CDR3 region has 18 residues. Germline V lookup: CDR1 LGHNA, CDR2 YSLEER. V was shortened by 0 bases and J by 0 bases, with 15 bases between the two germline ends. CDR3 in amino acids: CASSQDWYQIDSNQPQHF. In DNA form, the CDR3 reads TGCGCCAGCAGCCAAGATTGGTATCAGATAGATAGCAATCAGCCCCAGCATTTT.

The rearrangement joins TRBV18 to TRBJ1-1; D unresolved. Trimming took off 3 bases at V and 0 bases at J, with 5 bases between the two ends. From germline, CDR1 is KGHSH and CDR2 LQKENI. This CDR3 has 13 amino acids. The CDR3 region has the DNA TGTGCCAGCTCACCGACACTGAACACTGAAGCTTTCTTT. Translated, it gives CASSPTLNTEAFF. The full variable domain, with the rest looked up from reference TRBV18 and TRBJ1-1, is NAGVMQNPRHLVRRRGQEARLRCSPMKGHSHVYWYRQLPEEGLKFMVYLQKENIIDESGMPKERFSAEFPKEGPSILRIQQVVRGDSAAYFCASSPTLNTEAFFGQGTRLTVV.

To note about this clone: The junction departs from the called germline gene at one end, perhaps through a read error. The rearrangement links TRBV7-7 to TRBJ2-3; TRBD2 might be the D (5 bases). The CDR3 covers 15 residues. Germline V lookup: CDR1 SSHAT, CDR2 FNYEAQ (reference sequence). The CDR3 DNA follows: TGTGCTAGCAGCTTCGGGAATAGCGTCACAGATACGCAGTATTTT. Protein product: CASSFGNSVTDTQYF.

This clone showed up just once. The V gene is TRBV11-2, the J gene TRBJ2-1; D is perhaps TRBD1 (6 bases). CDR3 size: 14 residues. Trimming took 3 bases from V and 0 from J, leaving 6 bases between them. Germline CDR1 reads SGHAT; CDR2 reads FQNNGV. The CDR3 reads CASSLDSSYNEQFF. CDR3 DNA: TGTGCCAGCAGCTTGGACAGCTCCTACAATGAGCAGTTCTTC.

The chain has TRBV7-2 and TRBJ2-5; D unresolved. The germline CDR1 and CDR2 sequences are SGHTA and FQGNSA. The V end lost 2 bases, the J end lost 4 bases, and 2 bases lay between the germline ends. The CDR3 spans 11 residues. CDR3 DNA sequence: TGTGCCAGCAGCTTAATAGAGACCCAGTACTTC. This gives the protein CASSLIETQYF. Full variable domain (rest looked up from reference TRBV7-2 and TRBJ2-5): GAGVSQSPSNKVTEKGKDVELRCDPISGHTALYWYRQSLGQGLEFLIYFQGNSAPDKSGLPSDRFSAERTGGSVSTLTIQRTQQEDSAVYLCASSLIETQYFGPGTRLLVL.

The V and J genes are TRBV5-1 and TRBJ2-3, with D perhaps TRBD1 or TRBD2 (5 bases each). CDR3 size: 14 residues. CDR1 and CDR2 (germline): SGHRS, YFSETQ. The V end was cut by 1 base, the J end by 2 bases, with 8 bases between. The CDR3 protein is CASSLNGATDTQYF. Here the CDR3 DNA reads TGCGCCAGCAGCTTGAACGGGGCCACAGATACGCAGTATTTT.

The chain has TRBV21-1 and TRBJ1-5; TRBD1, the table's D call, was not compared with the DNA. TRBV21-1 is a documented pseudogene. The CDR3 is 18 amino acids. The CDR3 coding sequence is TGTGCCAGCAGCAAAGCGGGGACAGCTAATTATAGCAATCAGCCCCAGCATTTT. This sequence encodes CASSKAGTANYSNQPQHF.

DNA for the CDR3: TGCGCCAGCAGCTTGGTTGGCCTTGACACTGAAGCTTTCTTT. This gives the protein CASSLVGLDTEAFF. This sequence joins TRBV5-1 and TRBJ1-1, with unresolved D. CDR1 is SGHRS, CDR2 YFSETQ, per germline. The V end was cut by 0 bases, the J end by 3 bases, with 9 bases between. CDR3 length: 14 amino acids.

In its sample, this clone ranks as medium-sized. The rearrangement joins TRBV5-4 to TRBJ2-3; 8 positions match TRBD2. V gave up 4 bases and J gave up 0 bases; unmatched junction bases: 4. Germline V CDR1 and CDR2: SGHNT, YYREEE (reference sequence). This CDR3 has 15 residues. DNA of the CDR3: TGTGCCAGCAGCCCGGGGGGGCAAAGCACAGATACGCAGTATTTT. Translating gives CASSPGGQSTDTQYF. The full variable domain, with the rest looked up from reference TRBV5-4 and TRBJ2-3, is ETGVTQSPTHLIKTRGQQVTLRCSSQSGHNTVSWYQQALGQGPQFIFQYYREEENGRGNFPPRFSGLQFPNYSSELNVNALELDDSALYLCASSPGGQSTDTQYFGPGTRLTVL.

This sequence joins TRBV10-3 and TRBJ2-7; D is possibly TRBD2 (6 bases). This CDR3 comprises 14 residues. Deletions cut 6 bases from V and 4 bases from J, with 16 bases between. Germline CDR1 ENHRY, CDR2 SYGVKD. The DNA for the CDR3 is TGTGCCATCAGGGAGGGACTGAGGTTTTACGAGCAGTACTTC. This gives the protein CAIREGLRFYEQYF.

This sequence joins TRBV19 and TRBJ1-4, with no clear D. Germline V lookup: CDR1 LNHDA, CDR2 SQIVND (reference sequence). The CDR3 extends over 15 amino acids. The V gene lost 3 bases and the J gene lost 8 bases, with 16 bases spanning the gap. CDR3 sequence reads: CASSMFRYRGEKLFF. The CDR3 nucleotides read TGTGCCAGTAGTATGTTCCGCTACCGAGGGGAAAAACTGTTTTTT.

The rearrangement uses TRBV5-4 and TRBJ2-3; 13 bases agree with TRBD2. This CDR3 contains 16 residues. Unmatched junction bases numbered 3, after V lost 4 bases and J lost 1 base. Germline loops: CDR1 SGHNT, CDR2 YYREEE (reference sequence). DNA of the CDR3: TGTGCCAGCAGCACCGGACTAGCGGGGGGCACAGATACGCAGTATTTT. Amino acids: CASSTGLAGGTDTQYF.

The chain employs TRBV19 and TRBJ1-2; D gene unclear. V gave up 3 bases and J gave up 2 bases, with 7 bases separating them. The V gene's germline CDR1 is LNHDA and CDR2 SQIVND (reference sequence). The CDR3 spans 13 residues. Here the CDR3 DNA reads TGTGCCAGTAGTATCAGGTCAAACTATGGCTACACCTTC. This translates into CASSIRSNYGYTF.